The clone carrying this T cell receptor (beta chain) was seen a few times. As yet, its antigen is unknown. This sample stems from a study of response to subunit inactivated influenza vaccine. Whole-study findings and limits: Authors proposed each seasonal influenza vaccination draws in few new T cells.

TCRdb redid the calling of the RT-PCR reads with MiXCR, one entry per CDR3 protein. The sample gives 600,000 to 850,000 distinct CDR3 sequences, about 14% of which show up once; 7.5% to 9% is in the top ten. The CDR3 has 14 residues. Trimming shortened V by 3 bases and J by 0 bases, and 9 bases separated the two germline ends. The V gene is TRBV12-3 or TRBV12-4, the J gene TRBJ2-7; D is perhaps TRBD1 or TRBD2 (5 bases each). The sequencing used PBMCs from blood, collected approximately 15 days before vaccination. The receptor's source is a man in his forties or fifties who received an inactivated influenza vaccine. This CDR3 is CASSLSGHSYEQYF. The CDR3 DNA reads as TGTGCCAGCAGTTTGAGCGGACACTCCTACGAGCAGTACTTC.